The T cell receptor beta chain described here comes from a study of identical twins. The study, taken as a whole, reports: There was more out-of-frame TCR alpha sharing in monozygotic twins than models estimated. Conclusions came from cross-sectional statistical analysis, not from following the same donors.

A universal primer site was incorporated via template switching, and the cDNA contained unique molecular identifiers. TCRdb re-called the 5' RACE reads through MiXCR, storing one row per CDR3 protein. The table has 410,000 or so distinct CDR3 sequences, around a sixth seen once; the top ten hold about 12%. The length of the CDR3 is 12 residues. Trimming removed 5 bases from V and 5 bases from J; junction bases left unmatched: 5. CDR1 and CDR2 (germline): SQVTM, ANQGSEA. About this clonotype itself: The antigen is undetermined.

The sequence was obtained from a man aged 50 to 60 in good health. Input material: naive T cells sorted from blood. The chain has TRBV29-1 and TRBJ2-7, with TRBD2 matching over 8 bases. CDR3 protein: CSVSVSGNEQYF. CDR3 in DNA: TGCAGCGTTTCGGTTAGCGGGAACGAGCAGTACTTC.